The rows below give T cell receptor beta chains drawn from one sample of a study of coeliac disease. Sequencing was performed with immunoSEQ multiplex PCR; in TCRdb, only in-frame clones are kept and a portion is missing. The profile shows several thousand clones, around three fifths of them singletons. The sequencing input was intraepithelial lymphocytes from the gut. The receptors derive from a woman aged 60-70 years with celiac disease. The CDR3 runs from the conserved cysteine through the conserved F or W. The D gene is left open where the match is weak. Clone size is not always given. Where it is, it says once, few, many or a class for expanded clones.

-	TRBV7-9	-	TRBJ2-5	TGTGCCAGCAGCTTAGCGCCCCAGGGCCAAGAGACCCAGTACTTC	CASSLAPQGQETQYF
-	TRBV30	medium-sized	TRBJ2-2	TGTGCCCTGAGCTGGTCGGGGGAGCTGTTTTTT	CALSWSGELFF
-	TRBV4-3	few	TRBJ2-1	TGCGCCAGCAGCAGAACCCCAGGTAATGAGCAGTTCTTC	CASSRTPGNEQFF
TRBD2	TRBV13	-	TRBJ2-5	TGTGCCAGCAGCCGACAGACTAGCGGAGAGACCCAGTACTTC	CASSRQTSGETQYF
TRBD1	TRBV6-4	-	TRBJ2-3	TGTGCCAGCAGTGACACACAGGGGGCCAGCACAGATACGCAGTATTTT	CASSDTQGASTDTQYF
-	TRBV7-8	-	TRBJ1-1	TGTGCCAGCAGCTTAAAAATCGGACAGCTGAACACTGAAGCTTTCTTT	CASSLKIGQLNTEAFF
-	TRBV28	-	TRBJ1-1	TGTGCCAGCAGTTTTCCAGGGTCGAGCACTGAAGCTTTCTTT	CASSFPGSSTEAFF
-	TRBV19	-	TRBJ1-2	TGTGCCAGTAGTATCGGTTCAGCAGGGGGCTACACCTTC	CASSIGSAGGYTF
TRBD1	TRBV5-4	few	TRBJ1-2	TGTGCCAGCAGCTCCGGGACAGGGGTAGGTGGCTACACCTTC	CASSSGTGVGGYTF
-	TRBV28	once	TRBJ2-5	TGTGCCAGCACCCAATTGGGGCTTGTGGAGACCCAGTACTTC	CASTQLGLVETQYF
-	TRBV27	-	TRBJ1-1	TGTGCCAGCAGTTTACAAGGGGGAGTGAGGACTGAAGCTTTCTTT	CASSLQGGVRTEAFF
-	TRBV7-2	-	TRBJ1-4	TGTGCCAGCAGCTTAGGACAGGAGAATGAAAAACTGTTTTTT	CASSLGQENEKLFF
-	TRBV6-5	-	TRBJ2-1	TGTGCCAGCAGTTACTCCCAGGAAAATGAGCAGTTCTTC	CASSYSQENEQFF
TRBD2	TRBV27	few	TRBJ2-1	TGTGCCAGTAAGCGGGGGGGACCCTACAATGAGCAGTTCTTC	CASKRGGPYNEQFF
-	TRBV9	few	TRBJ2-5	TGTGCCAGCAGCGCCCCGGCGGGTGGAGAGACCCAGTACTTC	CASSAPAGGETQYF
TRBD2	TRBV7-9	-	TRBJ2-4	TGTGCCAGCAGCCAAGGTAGCGGGATTCACATTCAGTACTTC	CASSQGSGIHIQYF
-	TRBV5-6	medium-sized	TRBJ2-1	TGTGCCAGCAGCTTCCAACCAGGGTACAATGAGCAGTTCTTC	CASSFQPGYNEQFF
-	TRBV19	-	TRBJ2-1	TGTGCCAGTAGAAATGGACATAGCTCCTACAATGAGCAGTTCTTC	CASRNGHSSYNEQFF
-	TRBV29-1	-	TRBJ1-2	TGCAGCGTTGGGGAGAACTATGGCTACACCTTC	CSVGENYGYTF
-	TRBV27	-	TRBJ2-5	TGTGCCAGCAGTTTATACACCTCGGAGACCCAGTACTTC	CASSLYTSETQYF
-	TRBV5-6	few	TRBJ2-1	TGTGCCAGCAGCTTGAGACAGGGACTCTACAATGAGCAGTTCTTC	CASSLRQGLYNEQFF
TRBD2	TRBV7-6	few	TRBJ2-1	TGTGCCAGCAGCGGGCCTTTAGCGGGGGGATACAATGAGCAGTTCTTC	CASSGPLAGGYNEQFF
-	TRBV7-6	-	TRBJ1-5	TGTGCCAGCAGCTTAGGGACAGATCAGCCCCAGCATTTT	CASSLGTDQPQHF
TRBD1	TRBV15	few	TRBJ2-5	TGTGCCACCGTCGACAGGGGGCGAGGAGAGACCCAGTACTTC	CATVDRGRGETQYF
TRBD1	TRBV5-1	-	TRBJ1-2	TGCGCCAGCAACACAGGGGGCGAGAGTGCAGACTACACCTTC	CASNTGGESADYTF
-	TRBV27	medium-sized	TRBJ2-1	TGTGCCAGCGGAATCCTGACAGGGCAGTTCTTC	CASGILTGQFF
TRBD1	TRBV28	large	TRBJ1-5	TGTGCCAGCAGTTTGCGGCAGGGGGCGAGTCAGCCCCAGCATTTT	CASSLRQGASQPQHF
-	TRBV7-9	-	TRBJ2-7	TGTGCCAGCAGCTTAGGGTCAGGGCGTTATTACTTC	CASSLGSGRYYF
-	TRBV13	-	TRBJ2-5	TGTGCCAGCAGCGGAATGGCGGGACAAGAGACCCAGTACTTC	CASSGMAGQETQYF
TRBD1	TRBV5-1	once	TRBJ1-6	TGCGCCAGCAGCTTGGACACAGGGGCCGGTGGATATTCACCCCTCCACTTT	CASSLDTGAGGYSPLHF
-	TRBV11-2	medium-sized	TRBJ2-2	TGTGCCAGCAGCCCAACCTTGGGGCAGCCGAACACCGGGGAGCTGTTTTTT	CASSPTLGQPNTGELFF
-	TRBV28	-	TRBJ1-5	TGTGCCAGCAGGTCGGAAGGGGGCAATCAGCCCCAGCATTTT	CASRSEGGNQPQHF
-	TRBV7-2	-	TRBJ2-5	TGTGCCAGCAGCCCCCCCTTTCAAGAGACCCAGTACTTC	CASSPPFQETQYF
-	TRBV7-3	once	TRBJ2-1	TGTGCCAGCAGCTTACAACCGGGAGAGGGTGAGCAGTTCTTC	CASSLQPGEGEQFF
TRBD1	TRBV10-3	-	TRBJ1-4	TGTGCCATCAGTGAGTCGCTAAGTGGGACAGGGAATGAAAAACTGTTTTTT	CAISESLSGTGNEKLFF
-	TRBV6-1	once	TRBJ1-1	TGTGCCAGCAGCAACCGGGTAAACGGGAACACTGAAGCTTTCTTT	CASSNRVNGNTEAFF
-	TRBV19	-	TRBJ2-6	TGTGCCAGTAGTATAGGGTGGAGACAGGAACCTACCTCTGGGGCCAACGTCCTGACTTTC	CASSIGWRQEPTSGANVLTF
-	TRBV4-3	-	TRBJ1-6	TGCGCCAGCAGCCAGACAGCGAATTCACCCCTCCACTTT	CASSQTANSPLHF
-	TRBV14	-	TRBJ2-3	TGTGCCAGCAGCCCCTTTACGGCAGGGATCACAGATACGCAGTATTTT	CASSPFTAGITDTQYF
-	TRBV9	-	TRBJ2-2	TGTGCCAGCAGCTCCTGGTACGGCACCGGGGAGCTGTTTTTT	CASSSWYGTGELFF
TRBD2	TRBV6-4	-	TRBJ2-2	TGTGCCAGCAGTGACTCTGCGGGGGGGCTCACCGGGGAGCTGTTTTTT	CASSDSAGGLTGELFF
-	TRBV4-2	-	TRBJ2-7	TGTGCCAGCAGCCAAGAGGTAGGGGGGGTGGGATCCTACGAGCAGTACTTC	CASSQEVGGVGSYEQYF
-	TRBV11-2	once	TRBJ1-1	TGTGCCAGCGGCTTGGAGAGCACTGAAGCTTTCTTT	CASGLESTEAFF
-	TRBV14	-	TRBJ1-6	TGTGCCAGCAGCCAAGATCGGGCCCGGGGGTCACCCCTCCACTTT	CASSQDRARGSPLHF
-	TRBV5-1	-	TRBJ1-4	TGCGCCAGCAGCTCCGGACAGTACAATGAAAAACTGTTTTTT	CASSSGQYNEKLFF
-	TRBV15	-	TRBJ2-5	TGTGCCACCAGCAGAGATAAGTGGTCTGGGCAGGGAAGATGGAGTCAAGAGACCCAGTACTTC	CATSRDKWSGQGRWSQETQYF
-	TRBV19	-	TRBJ1-5	TGTGCCAGTAGTATAGTACAAAGCAATCAGCCCCAGCATTTT	CASSIVQSNQPQHF
-	TRBV5-1	-	TRBJ2-1	TGCGCCAGCAGGCAGAACGATGAGCAGTTCTTC	CASRQNDEQFF
-	TRBV5-5	-	TRBJ2-3	TGTGCCAGCAGCTCCCCCCAGGGTACGCCAGATACGCAGTATTTT	CASSSPQGTPDTQYF
TRBD2	TRBV5-1	-	TRBJ2-1	TGCGCCAGCAGCTTGGGCGGGGGGGGCTATGAGCAGTTCTTC	CASSLGGGGYEQFF
-	TRBV7-9	medium-sized	TRBJ2-7	TGTGCCAGCAGCTCGGCGGAGGTCCCCTACGAGCAGTACTTC	CASSSAEVPYEQYF
TRBD2	TRBV7-2	-	TRBJ2-3	TGTGCCAGCAGCCGTCGAGGCTACTTAGCGGGAACAGATACGCAGTATTTT	CASSRRGYLAGTDTQYF
-	TRBV15	-	TRBJ2-7	TGTGCCACCAGCTCAGGGGTGGGGGGGGCGGAAGAGCAGTACTTC	CATSSGVGGAEEQYF
-	TRBV5-4	-	TRBJ1-2	TGTGCCAGCAGCGTCCCAGGTACCTATGGCTACACCTTC	CASSVPGTYGYTF
-	TRBV7-9	-	TRBJ2-1	TGTGCCAGCAGCTTAGCGCAGGTGCGGGTGGGGGGAGATGAGCAGTTCTTC	CASSLAQVRVGGDEQFF
TRBD1	TRBV10-3	-	TRBJ2-1	TGTGCCATCAGTGAGCCGTTACGACAGGGTAAGGACAATGAGCAGTTCTTC	CAISEPLRQGKDNEQFF
-	TRBV18	-	TRBJ1-2	TGTGCCAGCTCACCAGGCCCTAACTATGGCTACACCTTC	CASSPGPNYGYTF